The rows below give T cell receptor beta chains drawn from one sample of a study of T cell repertoires in cytomegalovirus infection. In TCRdb, the reads were re-called with MiXCR into one record per CDR3 protein. The data contain 70,000 to 85,000 distinct CDR3 sequences, about 40% of them singletons. Their target antigens are unknown. Sequencing used CD8+ T cells from cultured PBMCs, obtained from culture after CMV antigen stimulation. Receptors were obtained from a human donor in good health (CMV status not recorded). Some clones in this sample may be carry-over from other donors' samples. CDR3s include the opening cysteine and the closing phenylalanine or tryptophan. Fields, in order: CDR3 DNA, CDR3 protein, D gene, J gene, clone size, V gene. D genes are given only for firm matches. Clone size is not always given. Where it is, it says once, few, many or a class for expanded clones.

CDR3 DNA: TGTGCCAGCAGTCCTACCATTAGCACAGATACGCAGTATTTT
CDR3 protein: CASSPTISTDTQYF
D gene: -
J gene: TRBJ2-3
clone size: few
V gene: TRBV27

CDR3 DNA: TGCGCCAGCAGCCTTCGCGACAGGGGAGATACGCAGTATTTT
CDR3 protein: CASSLRDRGDTQYF
D gene: TRBD1
J gene: TRBJ2-3
clone size: -
V gene: TRBV4-1

CDR3 DNA: TGTGCCAGCAGTTACTCGACGGGGGGCAATCAGCCCCAGCATTTT
CDR3 protein: CASSYSTGGNQPQHF
D gene: -
J gene: TRBJ1-5
clone size: -
V gene: TRBV6-6

CDR3 DNA: TGCAGTGCTAGGAGGGCATTTGTTTGGACTGAAGCTTTCTTT
CDR3 protein: CSARRAFVWTEAFF
D gene: -
J gene: TRBJ1-1
clone size: -
V gene: TRBV20-1

CDR3 DNA: TGTGCCATCAGTGAGAGAGGACAGGGAAACACTGAAGCTTTCTTT
CDR3 protein: CAISERGQGNTEAFF
D gene: TRBD1
J gene: TRBJ1-1
clone size: few
V gene: TRBV10-3

CDR3 DNA: TGCGCCAGCAGCCTTCGGACTAGCGGGGGGGTAGCAGATACGCAGTATTTT
CDR3 protein: CASSLRTSGGVADTQYF
D gene: TRBD2
J gene: TRBJ2-3
clone size: few
V gene: TRBV4-1

CDR3 DNA: TGTGCCAGCACCCTCGGAGGGGCCTACTATGGCTACACCTTC
CDR3 protein: CASTLGGAYYGYTF
D gene: -
J gene: TRBJ1-2
clone size: -
V gene: TRBV12-3/TRBV12-4

CDR3 DNA: TGTGCCAGCAGTTACTCAAATCTTCCCCGGGATGGGTATGGCTACACCTTC
CDR3 protein: CASSYSNLPRDGYGYTF
D gene: -
J gene: TRBJ1-2
clone size: -
V gene: TRBV6-5

CDR3 DNA: TGTGCCAGCAGCCCTGGGACACCAAGCTCCTACAATGAGCAGTTCTTC
CDR3 protein: CASSPGTPSSYNEQFF
D gene: -
J gene: TRBJ2-1
clone size: many
V gene: TRBV7-2

CDR3 DNA: TGTGCCAGCAGTGAAGCCTGGGCAGGGGGCTTTGGAGATACGCAGTATTTT
CDR3 protein: CASSEAWAGGFGDTQYF
D gene: TRBD1
J gene: TRBJ2-3
clone size: -
V gene: TRBV2

CDR3 DNA: TGCAGCGTTGAAGTCGGGGGGAGGGATTCCTACGAGCAGTACTTC
CDR3 protein: CSVEVGGRDSYEQYF
D gene: TRBD2
J gene: TRBJ2-7
clone size: few
V gene: TRBV29-1

CDR3 DNA: TGCAGTGCTAGGGCTGGGGGACTAGCGGGGGCCGGGCATTACAATGAGCAGTTCTTC
CDR3 protein: CSARAGGLAGAGHYNEQFF
D gene: TRBD2
J gene: TRBJ2-1
clone size: -
V gene: TRBV20-1

CDR3 DNA: TGTGCTAGTGGTTTTCAGGGGACACCTCATACGAACACTGAAGCTTTCTTT
CDR3 protein: CASGFQGTPHTNTEAFF
D gene: -
J gene: TRBJ1-1
clone size: few
V gene: TRBV12-5

CDR3 DNA: TGTGCCAGCAGATCTTCGGGCAGGGTGTCCGAAAAACTGTTTTTT
CDR3 protein: CASRSSGRVSEKLFF
D gene: -
J gene: TRBJ1-4
clone size: few
V gene: TRBV7-2

CDR3 DNA: TGTGCCAGCAGATCGACAGAGGGAACCGGGGAGCTGTTTTTT
CDR3 protein: CASRSTEGTGELFF
D gene: -
J gene: TRBJ2-2
clone size: many
V gene: TRBV7-2

CDR3 DNA: TGTGCCAGCAGCGTATGGGTCGGCGGGGAGCTGTTTTTT
CDR3 protein: CASSVWVGGELFF
D gene: -
J gene: TRBJ2-2
clone size: -
V gene: TRBV9

CDR3 DNA: TGTGCCAGCAGCTTAACTGTCGGGGGCCACGGCGGAAACATTCAGTACTTC
CDR3 protein: CASSLTVGGHGGNIQYF
D gene: -
J gene: TRBJ2-4
clone size: -
V gene: TRBV7-8

CDR3 DNA: TGTGCCAGCAGCGCAGGACTAGGACTGGGGGAGACCCAGTACTTC
CDR3 protein: CASSAGLGLGETQYF
D gene: TRBD2
J gene: TRBJ2-5
clone size: -
V gene: TRBV7-3

CDR3 DNA: TGTGCCAGCAGCGTCCCCCGGGCGGGGGGGGGCACAGATACGCAGTATTTT
CDR3 protein: CASSVPRAGGGTDTQYF
D gene: TRBD2
J gene: TRBJ2-3
clone size: few
V gene: TRBV9

CDR3 DNA: TGTGCCAGCAGTTACCCCGGGACAGATAAAGGGGACACTGAAGCTTTCTTT
CDR3 protein: CASSYPGTDKGDTEAFF
D gene: TRBD1
J gene: TRBJ1-1
clone size: few
V gene: TRBV6-6

CDR3 DNA: TGTGCCAGCAGTTACTCGGGGGCTCGGCCTAATGAAAAACTGTTTTTT
CDR3 protein: CASSYSGARPNEKLFF
D gene: -
J gene: TRBJ1-4
clone size: many
V gene: TRBV6-2/TRBV6-3

CDR3 DNA: TGCAGCGCTTGGACAGATAACACCGGGGAGCTGTTTTTT
CDR3 protein: CSAWTDNTGELFF
D gene: -
J gene: TRBJ2-2
clone size: -
V gene: TRBV29-1

CDR3 DNA: TGCGCCAGCAGCCAAGTGGAGGACAGGGCGACAGATACGCAGTATTTT
CDR3 protein: CASSQVEDRATDTQYF
D gene: TRBD1
J gene: TRBJ2-3
clone size: -
V gene: TRBV4-1

CDR3 DNA: TGTGCCAGCAGCTTAGTGGCTAGCGGGGGGGCAAGAGATACGCAGTATTTT
CDR3 protein: CASSLVASGGARDTQYF
D gene: TRBD2
J gene: TRBJ2-3
clone size: few
V gene: TRBV7-2

CDR3 DNA: TGTGCCAGCAGCCAAGAACTACAGGGAGCTAACTATGGCTACACCTTC
CDR3 protein: CASSQELQGANYGYTF
D gene: -
J gene: TRBJ1-2
clone size: few
V gene: TRBV4-2

CDR3 DNA: TGTGCCAGCAGCTCCGCTCCCCTTCTCCGGCAGTTCTTC
CDR3 protein: CASSSAPLLRQFF
D gene: -
J gene: TRBJ2-1
clone size: -
V gene: TRBV7-2

CDR3 DNA: TGTGCCAGCAGCTTAGGTGGGCCGAGCACAGATACGCAGTATTTT
CDR3 protein: CASSLGGPSTDTQYF
D gene: -
J gene: TRBJ2-3
clone size: -
V gene: TRBV7-3

CDR3 DNA: TGCAGTGCTAGGGGGACAGGGGTCGTCGGCACTGAAGCTTTCTTT
CDR3 protein: CSARGTGVVGTEAFF
D gene: TRBD1
J gene: TRBJ1-1
clone size: -
V gene: TRBV20-1

CDR3 DNA: TGTGCCAGCAGTTTAGTGGGGGTAATGAACACTGAAGCTTTCTTT
CDR3 protein: CASSLVGVMNTEAFF
D gene: -
J gene: TRBJ1-1
clone size: many
V gene: TRBV27

CDR3 DNA: TGTGCCAGCAGTCTCCGGACTGATGGCTTTGAGCAGTACTTC
CDR3 protein: CASSLRTDGFEQYF
D gene: -
J gene: TRBJ2-7
clone size: few
V gene: TRBV28

CDR3 DNA: TGTGCCATCAGTGACCCCGGAAGCCCCGCGAACACCGGGGAGCTGTTTTTT
CDR3 protein: CAISDPGSPANTGELFF
D gene: -
J gene: TRBJ2-2
clone size: -
V gene: TRBV10-3

CDR3 DNA: TGTGCCAGCAGCTCCGGCCATATTGCAACTAATGAAAAACTGTTTTTT
CDR3 protein: CASSSGHIATNEKLFF
D gene: -
J gene: TRBJ1-4
clone size: -
V gene: TRBV7-2

CDR3 DNA: TGCGCCAGCAGCCAAGATTCGGGCGGGGGAAGGGGCTACACCTTC
CDR3 protein: CASSQDSGGGRGYTF
D gene: -
J gene: TRBJ1-2
clone size: -
V gene: TRBV4-1

CDR3 DNA: TGTGCCAGCAGCATACTAGCGGGGTATTTGTCCGGGGAGCTGTTTTTT
CDR3 protein: CASSILAGYLSGELFF
D gene: TRBD2
J gene: TRBJ2-2
clone size: -
V gene: TRBV12-3/TRBV12-4

CDR3 DNA: TGTGCCAGCAGCTTAGCGGGGGGATTGGATGAGCAGTTCTTC
CDR3 protein: CASSLAGGLDEQFF
D gene: -
J gene: TRBJ2-1
clone size: -
V gene: TRBV7-2

CDR3 DNA: TGTGCCAGCAGTGATTATGTCCCGGGTTCGGCTGAAGCTTTCTTT
CDR3 protein: CASSDYVPGSAEAFF
D gene: -
J gene: TRBJ1-1
clone size: few
V gene: TRBV6-1

CDR3 DNA: TGTGCCAGCAGCCCCGCAGGGCTGGTCCGGGGGAACTATGGCTACACCTTC
CDR3 protein: CASSPAGLVRGNYGYTF
D gene: -
J gene: TRBJ1-2
clone size: many
V gene: TRBV7-8

CDR3 DNA: TGTGCTAGTGGTTTGGTACTCGAGGGGCGTTTTAGGGAGGACACTGAAGCTTTCTTT
CDR3 protein: CASGLVLEGRFREDTEAFF
D gene: -
J gene: TRBJ1-1
clone size: few
V gene: TRBV12-5

CDR3 DNA: TGTGCCAGCAGTTTAGGAGGGGGCGCGGAGGGCTACACCTTC
CDR3 protein: CASSLGGGAEGYTF
D gene: TRBD1
J gene: TRBJ1-2
clone size: few
V gene: TRBV27

CDR3 DNA: TGTGCCAGCAGCTTCGGGACAGACCAAGAGACCCAGTACTTC
CDR3 protein: CASSFGTDQETQYF
D gene: TRBD1
J gene: TRBJ2-5
clone size: many
V gene: TRBV7-6

CDR3 DNA: TGTGCCAGCAGCTTAGGATGGCCTACCCCTGAGCAGTTCTTC
CDR3 protein: CASSLGWPTPEQFF
D gene: -
J gene: TRBJ2-1
clone size: few
V gene: TRBV7-9

CDR3 DNA: TGCAGCGTTGAGGAAAATGAGCAGTTCTTC
CDR3 protein: CSVEENEQFF
D gene: -
J gene: TRBJ2-1
clone size: -
V gene: TRBV29-1

CDR3 DNA: TGTGCCAGCAGCTTTACGGCGGGGGGGCGTACCGGGGAGCTGTTTTTT
CDR3 protein: CASSFTAGGRTGELFF
D gene: TRBD2
J gene: TRBJ2-2
clone size: few
V gene: TRBV5-4

CDR3 DNA: TGCGCCAGCAGCCAAGCACCTGGACTCCCCCTCCACTTT
CDR3 protein: CASSQAPGLPLHF
D gene: -
J gene: TRBJ1-6
clone size: -
V gene: TRBV4-1

CDR3 DNA: TGTGCCAGCAGCTTAGGAGGAACGAATGGGCCAACAGATACGCAGTATTTT
CDR3 protein: CASSLGGTNGPTDTQYF
D gene: -
J gene: TRBJ2-3
clone size: few
V gene: TRBV7-9

CDR3 DNA: TGTGCCAGCAGTTGGACTCTAGGACAGCAATTCAATGAGCAGTTCTTC
CDR3 protein: CASSWTLGQQFNEQFF
D gene: -
J gene: TRBJ2-1
clone size: -
V gene: TRBV27

CDR3 DNA: TGTGCCAGCAGCTCAGGGGCGGCCGACTCAGGTGGCTACACCTTC
CDR3 protein: CASSSGAADSGGYTF
D gene: -
J gene: TRBJ1-2
clone size: -
V gene: TRBV7-9

CDR3 DNA: TGTGCCAGCAAACAAGGGACAGCGACTGGAAACACCATATATTTT
CDR3 protein: CASKQGTATGNTIYF
D gene: TRBD1
J gene: TRBJ1-3
clone size: few
V gene: TRBV2

CDR3 DNA: TGCGCCAGCAGTCCAGGGGGCAGTAGCAATCAGCCCCAGCATTTT
CDR3 protein: CASSPGGSSNQPQHF
D gene: TRBD1
J gene: TRBJ1-5
clone size: -
V gene: TRBV23-1

CDR3 DNA: TGCGCCAGCAGCCAAGATAGGCAAGGCTACACCTTC
CDR3 protein: CASSQDRQGYTF
D gene: -
J gene: TRBJ1-2
clone size: -
V gene: TRBV4-1

CDR3 DNA: TGTGCCAGCAGCCCCACCGAGACAGGGGTGTGGGGAAACATTCAGTACTTC
CDR3 protein: CASSPTETGVWGNIQYF
D gene: TRBD1
J gene: TRBJ2-4
clone size: -
V gene: TRBV7-9

CDR3 DNA: TGTGCCAGCAGTAATCTACGGACAGATACGCAGTATTTT
CDR3 protein: CASSNLRTDTQYF
D gene: -
J gene: TRBJ2-3
clone size: -
V gene: TRBV6-8

CDR3 DNA: TGTGCCAGCAGCCTGACAGTATATAGCAATCAGCCCCAGCATTTT
CDR3 protein: CASSLTVYSNQPQHF
D gene: -
J gene: TRBJ1-5
clone size: many
V gene: TRBV7-2

CDR3 DNA: TGTGCCAGCAGCTTAGTGGAGGGCGGGAAGGAGACCCAGTACTTC
CDR3 protein: CASSLVEGGKETQYF
D gene: -
J gene: TRBJ2-5
clone size: -
V gene: TRBV7-6

CDR3 DNA: TGTACCAGCAGTTGCAACTCGGCGAATGGTGAGGAACTGTTTTTT
CDR3 protein: CTSSCNSANGEELFF
D gene: -
J gene: TRBJ1-4
clone size: once
V gene: TRBV6-6

CDR3 DNA: TGTGCCAGCAGCTTAGGGGGCGGGATCGGAGAGCCCCAGCATTTT
CDR3 protein: CASSLGGGIGEPQHF
D gene: -
J gene: TRBJ1-5
clone size: -
V gene: TRBV7-2

CDR3 DNA: TGTGCCAGCAGCATAGTCGCAGGGAACTATGGCTACACCTTC
CDR3 protein: CASSIVAGNYGYTF
D gene: -
J gene: TRBJ1-2
clone size: -
V gene: TRBV7-6